The present TCR beta chain was sequenced within a study of graft-versus-host responses after intestinal transplantation. Study-level results: The authors found GvH clones in recipient marrow, some appearing first in ileum or blood.

Produced via immunoSEQ multiplex PCR; TCRdb's table is partial and in-frame only. The sample has approximately 100,000 clones; roughly 93% are singletons. Trimming cost V 0 bases and J 3 bases; bases outside gene matches: 1. This CDR3 has 15 residues. CDR1 PRHDT and CDR2 FYEKMQ come from the germline V gene (reference sequence). To note about this clone: Its antigen is still unknown.

The sample here was unstimulated CD8+ T cells sorted from spleen or lymph node cells, taken before intestinal transplant. The clonotype originates from a human donor who received an intestinal transplant. The V and J genes are TRBV13 and TRBJ2-1; TRBD2 aligns across 8 bases. In nucleotides, the CDR3 is TGTGCCAGCAGCTTAGGTCGGGGGGGCTACAATGAGCAGTTCTTC. Translating gives CASSLGRGGYNEQFF.